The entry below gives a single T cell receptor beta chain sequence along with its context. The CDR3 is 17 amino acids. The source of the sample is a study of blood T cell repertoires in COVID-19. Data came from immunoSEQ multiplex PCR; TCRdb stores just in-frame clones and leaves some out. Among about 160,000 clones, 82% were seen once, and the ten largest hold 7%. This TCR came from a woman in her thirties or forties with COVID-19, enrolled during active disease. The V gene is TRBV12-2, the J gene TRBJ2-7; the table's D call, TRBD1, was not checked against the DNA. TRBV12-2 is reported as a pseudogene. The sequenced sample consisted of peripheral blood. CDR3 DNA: TGTGCAAGTCTACTACCGGGACAGGGGGCGAGGACCTACGAGCAGTACTTC. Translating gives CASLLPGQGARTYEQYF.